This T cell receptor (beta chain) was documented in a study of human versus mouse CDR3 diversity and MHC coevolution. In the study overall: Reportedly, immunoSEQ detects one in 200,000 T cells with minimized PCR bias.

In this sample, this clone turned up once. Its antigen is not identified. Method: immunoSEQ multiplex PCR; TCRdb's copy keeps in-frame clones and lacks some. The data hold tens of thousands of clones, with around 94% observed a single time. Per germline, CDR1 MDHEN and CDR2 SYDVKM. This CDR3 contains 12 residues. Trimming left V 6 bases short and J 7 bases short, with 12 bases between. The study, taken as a whole, reports: Most of the three human donors had the lowest clonal inequality. By iCHAO1, human TCR beta clonotypes numbered about 1.6 million, the most.

This receptor was taken from a person in their sixties or seventies in good health. V usage is TRBV28 and J usage is TRBJ1-1; D is perhaps TRBD1 (5 bases). What was sequenced was naive CD4+ T cells from blood. Indicated subset: CD45RO-negative CD62L-positive naive CD4 T cells. The CDR3 region has the DNA TGTGCCAGCAGCGCTGGGGGGGGTGAAGCTTTCTTT. Translation gives CASSAGGGEAFF. The full variable domain, completed using reference TRBV28 and TRBJ1-1, is DVKVTQSSRYLVKRTGEKVFLECVQDMDHENMFWYRQDPGLGLRLIYFSYDVKMKEKGDIPEGYSVSREKKERFSLILESASTNQTSMYLCASSAGGGEAFFGQGTRLTVV.